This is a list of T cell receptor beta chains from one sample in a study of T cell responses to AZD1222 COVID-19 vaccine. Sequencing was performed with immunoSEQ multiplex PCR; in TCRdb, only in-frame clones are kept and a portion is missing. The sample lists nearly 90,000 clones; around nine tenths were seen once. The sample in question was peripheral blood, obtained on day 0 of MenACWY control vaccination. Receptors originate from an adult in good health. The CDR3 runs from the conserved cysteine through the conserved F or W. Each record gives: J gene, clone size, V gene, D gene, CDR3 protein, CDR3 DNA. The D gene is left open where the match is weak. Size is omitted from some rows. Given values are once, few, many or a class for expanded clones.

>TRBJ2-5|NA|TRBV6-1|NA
CASSEDSWETQYF
TGTGCCAGCAGTGAAGACTCCTGGGAGACCCAGTACTTC
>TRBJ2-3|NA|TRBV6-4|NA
CASSLDGGSTDTQYF
TGTGCCAGCAGTTTGGACGGCGGTAGCACAGATACGCAGTATTTT
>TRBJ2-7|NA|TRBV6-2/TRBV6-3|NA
CASSSGQIFYEQYF
TGTGCCAGCAGTTCCGGACAGATCTTCTACGAGCAGTACTTC
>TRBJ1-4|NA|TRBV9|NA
CASSGGDTNEKLFF
TGTGCCAGCAGCGGTGGGGATACTAATGAAAAACTGTTTTTT
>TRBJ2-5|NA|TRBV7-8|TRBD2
CASSFPRGVQETQYF
TGTGCCAGCAGCTTTCCCCGGGGGGTCCAAGAGACCCAGTACTTC
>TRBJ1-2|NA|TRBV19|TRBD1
CASTPQASGGTVNYGYTF
TGTGCCAGTACCCCTCAGGCGTCAGGAGGGACAGTCAACTATGGCTACACCTTC
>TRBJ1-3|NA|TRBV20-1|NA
CSARVQGTIYF
TGCAGTGCTAGAGTGCAGGGCACCATATATTTT
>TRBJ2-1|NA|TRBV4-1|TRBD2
CASSGTPGLSSYNEQFF
TGCGCCAGCAGCGGTACCCCGGGACTAAGCTCCTACAATGAGCAGTTCTTC
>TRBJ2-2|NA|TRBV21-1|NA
CASSETGDPIHTGELFF
TGTGCCAGCAGCGAGACAGGCGACCCTATTCACACCGGGGAGCTGTTTTTT
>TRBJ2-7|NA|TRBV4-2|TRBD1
CASSQAFRDSTYEQYF
TGTGCCAGCAGCCAAGCATTCCGGGACAGCACCTACGAGCAGTACTTC
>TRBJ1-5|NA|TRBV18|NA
CASSPGGDNQPQHF
TGTGCCAGCTCACCGGGGGGGGACAATCAGCCCCAGCATTTT
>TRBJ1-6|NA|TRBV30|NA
CARGTTGTGYSPLHF
TGTGCCAGAGGGACTACCGGGACGGGGTATTCACCCCTCCACTTT
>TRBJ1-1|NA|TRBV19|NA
CASRQGGVEAFF
TGTGCCAGTAGACAGGGAGGGGTTGAAGCTTTCTTT
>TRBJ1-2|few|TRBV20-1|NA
CSARPLNGYTF
TGCAGTGCTAGACCCCTGAATGGCTACACCTTC
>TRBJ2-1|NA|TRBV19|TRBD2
CATSSGASYNEQFF
TGTGCCACCTCCAGCGGGGCCTCCTACAATGAGCAGTTCTTC
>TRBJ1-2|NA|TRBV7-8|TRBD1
CASSLSFRGQTNYGYTF
TGTGCCAGCAGCTTATCATTTCGGGGACAGACTAACTATGGCTACACCTTC
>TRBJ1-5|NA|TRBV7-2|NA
CASSQPNQPQHF
TGTGCCAGCAGCCAACCTAATCAGCCCCAGCATTTT
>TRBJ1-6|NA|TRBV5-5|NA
CASVRAGDSPLHF
TGTGCCAGCGTCAGGGCCGGGGATTCACCCCTCCACTTT
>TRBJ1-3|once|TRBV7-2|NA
CASSLRRDGSGNTIYF
TGTGCCAGCAGCCTACGCCGTGATGGCTCTGGAAACACCATATATTTT
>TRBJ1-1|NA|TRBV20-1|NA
CSARDYAEAFF
TGCAGTGCTAGAGATTACGCTGAAGCTTTCTTT
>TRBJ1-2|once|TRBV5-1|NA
CASSLDSPVSEGYTF
TGCGCCAGCAGCTTGGACAGCCCTGTGTCTGAAGGCTACACCTTC
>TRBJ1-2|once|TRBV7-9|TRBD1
CASIPGQGDYGYTF
TGTGCCAGCATCCCGGGACAGGGGGACTATGGCTACACCTTC
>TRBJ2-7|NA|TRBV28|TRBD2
CASSLLGGGAYEQYF
TGTGCCAGCAGTTTATTAGGCGGGGGGGCCTACGAGCAGTACTTC
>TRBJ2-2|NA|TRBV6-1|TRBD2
CASSERLAGGPKTGELFF
TGTGCCAGCAGTGAAAGACTCGCGGGGGGGCCGAAGACCGGGGAGCTGTTTTTT
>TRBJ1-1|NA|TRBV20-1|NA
CSASRQENTEAFF
TGCAGTGCTAGTAGACAGGAGAACACTGAAGCTTTCTTT